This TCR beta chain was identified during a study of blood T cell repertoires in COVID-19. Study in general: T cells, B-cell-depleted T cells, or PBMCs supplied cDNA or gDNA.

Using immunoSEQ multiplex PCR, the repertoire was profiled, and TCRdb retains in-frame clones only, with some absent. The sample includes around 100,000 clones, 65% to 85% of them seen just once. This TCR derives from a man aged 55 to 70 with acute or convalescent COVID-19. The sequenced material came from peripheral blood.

CDR3 nucleotide sequence: TGTGCCAGCAGAAAGTTACAGGGCGGGGAGACCCAGTACTTC. Translating it yields CASRKLQGGETQYF. The J gene is TRBJ2-5, the V gene TRBV6-6; D might be TRBD1 (6 bases). The CDR3 is 14 amino acids. Germline V gene sequence: CDR1 MNHNY, CDR2 SVGAGI (reference sequence). Trimming took off 6 bases at V and 5 bases at J, with 16 bases between the two ends.